The text below deals with one T cell receptor (beta chain). The antigen remains unidentified. The sample is drawn from a study of T cell responses to AZD1222 COVID-19 vaccine. Background on the study: Whether given at about 4 or about 12 weeks, second doses were pooled. Study findings and constraints: Sampling captured repertoires only after the peak T cell response. Clonal diversity may have been underestimated, and the donors were mostly white British, with more females than males. Breadth and depth of Spike-specific TCRs rose after two AZD1222 doses.

Here immunoSEQ multiplex PCR was the method, and the copy in TCRdb shows in-frame clones only, minus some. The table has fewer than 130,000 clones, 87% seen once. CDR3 size: 12 residues. V was shortened by 5 bases and J by 2 bases, with 4 bases between the two germline ends. Germline CDR1 SNHLY, CDR2 FYNNEI. The J gene is TRBJ1-3, the V gene TRBV2; unclear D gene. The sequences come from peripheral blood, collected on day 0 of AZD1222 vaccination. This receptor was taken from an adult in good health. The CDR3 DNA sequence: TGTGCCAGCAGTCCCACTGGAAACACCATATATTTT. This translates into CASSPTGNTIYF.